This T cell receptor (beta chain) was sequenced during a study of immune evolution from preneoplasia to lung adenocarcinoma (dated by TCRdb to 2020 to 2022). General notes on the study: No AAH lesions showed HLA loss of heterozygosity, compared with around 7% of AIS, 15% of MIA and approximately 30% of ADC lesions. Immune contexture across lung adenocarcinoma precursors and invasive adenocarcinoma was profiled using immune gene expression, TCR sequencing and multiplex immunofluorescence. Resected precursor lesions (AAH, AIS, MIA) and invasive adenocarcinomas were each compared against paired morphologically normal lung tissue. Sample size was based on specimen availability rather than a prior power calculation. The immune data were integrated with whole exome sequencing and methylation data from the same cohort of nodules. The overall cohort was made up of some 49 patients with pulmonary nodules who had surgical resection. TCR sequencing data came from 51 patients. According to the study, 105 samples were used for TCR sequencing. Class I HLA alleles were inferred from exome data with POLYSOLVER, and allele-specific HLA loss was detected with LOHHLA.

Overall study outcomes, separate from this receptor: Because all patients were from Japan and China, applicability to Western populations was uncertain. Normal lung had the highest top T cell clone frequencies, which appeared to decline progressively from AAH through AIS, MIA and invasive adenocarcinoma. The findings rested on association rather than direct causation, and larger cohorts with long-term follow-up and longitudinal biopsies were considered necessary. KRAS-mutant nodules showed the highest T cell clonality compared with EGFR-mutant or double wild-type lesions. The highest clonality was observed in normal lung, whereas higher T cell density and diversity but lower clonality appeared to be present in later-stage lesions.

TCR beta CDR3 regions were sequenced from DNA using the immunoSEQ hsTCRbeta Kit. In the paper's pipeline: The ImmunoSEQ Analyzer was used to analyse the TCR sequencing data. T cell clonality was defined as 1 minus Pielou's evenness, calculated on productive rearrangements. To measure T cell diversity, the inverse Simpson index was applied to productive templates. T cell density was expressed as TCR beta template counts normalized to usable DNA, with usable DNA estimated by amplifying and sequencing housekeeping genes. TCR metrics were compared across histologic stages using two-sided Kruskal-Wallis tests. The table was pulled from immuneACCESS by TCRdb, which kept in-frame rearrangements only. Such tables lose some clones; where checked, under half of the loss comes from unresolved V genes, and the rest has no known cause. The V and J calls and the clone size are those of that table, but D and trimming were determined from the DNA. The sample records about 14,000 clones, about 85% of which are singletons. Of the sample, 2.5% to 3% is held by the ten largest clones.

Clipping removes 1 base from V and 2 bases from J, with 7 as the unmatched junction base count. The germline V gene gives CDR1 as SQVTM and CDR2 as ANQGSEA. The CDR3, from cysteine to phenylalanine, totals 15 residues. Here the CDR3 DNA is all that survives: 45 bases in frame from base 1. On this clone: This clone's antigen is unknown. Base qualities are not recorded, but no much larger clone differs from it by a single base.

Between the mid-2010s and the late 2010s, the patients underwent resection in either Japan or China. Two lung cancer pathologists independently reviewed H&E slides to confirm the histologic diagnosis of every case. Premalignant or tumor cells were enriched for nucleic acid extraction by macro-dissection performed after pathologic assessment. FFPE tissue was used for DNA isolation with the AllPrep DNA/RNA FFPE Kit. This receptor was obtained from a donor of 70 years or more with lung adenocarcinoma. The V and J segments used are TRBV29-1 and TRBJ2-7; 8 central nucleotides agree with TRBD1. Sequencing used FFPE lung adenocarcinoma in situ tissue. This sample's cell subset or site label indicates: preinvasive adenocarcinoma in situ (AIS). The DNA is TGCAGCGTTGAAGCTAGCCGACAGGGGACCTACGAGCAGTACTTC. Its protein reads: CSVEASRQGTYEQYF.